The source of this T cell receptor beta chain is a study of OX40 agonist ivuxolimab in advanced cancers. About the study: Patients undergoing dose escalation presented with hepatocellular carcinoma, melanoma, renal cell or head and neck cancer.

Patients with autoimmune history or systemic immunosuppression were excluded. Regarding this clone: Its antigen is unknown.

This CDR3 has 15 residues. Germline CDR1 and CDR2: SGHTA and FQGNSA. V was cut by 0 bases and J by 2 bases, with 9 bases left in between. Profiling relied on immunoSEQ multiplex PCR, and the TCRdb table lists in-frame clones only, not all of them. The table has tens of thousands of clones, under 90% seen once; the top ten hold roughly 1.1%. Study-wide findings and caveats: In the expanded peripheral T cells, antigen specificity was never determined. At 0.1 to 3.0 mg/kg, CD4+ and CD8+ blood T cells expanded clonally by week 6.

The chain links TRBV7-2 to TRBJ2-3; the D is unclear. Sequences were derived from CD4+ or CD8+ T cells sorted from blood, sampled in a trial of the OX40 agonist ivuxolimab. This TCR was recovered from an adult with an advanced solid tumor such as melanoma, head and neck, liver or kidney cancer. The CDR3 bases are TGTGCCAGCAGCTTAGCGGGGATGCCCACAGATACGCAGTATTTT. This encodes CASSLAGMPTDTQYF.